The rows below give T cell receptor beta chains drawn from one sample of a study of T cell changes during pregnancy in multiple sclerosis. Only in-frame clones appear in the TCRdb table, and some are missing; sequencing was by immunoSEQ multiplex PCR. This sample carries around 92,000 clones, roughly 91% of them seen once, and the ten largest clones take 3.5% to 4.5%. The sample consisted of peripheral blood, taken in the first trimester of pregnancy. The source of these receptors is a female donor with multiple sclerosis, enrolled in a pregnancy study. The CDR3 runs from the conserved cysteine through the conserved F or W. A D gene is named only where the DNA matches it firmly. Clone size is stated in some rows and not others, as once, few, many or a class when expanded.

NA,TRBJ1-1,TRBV29-1,once,CSVDKDGMNTEAFF,TGCAGCGTTGACAAGGACGGGATGAACACTGAAGCTTTCTTT
TRBD1,TRBJ2-5,TRBV6-5,once,CASRDRGRETQYF,TGTGCCAGCAGGGACAGGGGCCGAGAGACCCAGTACTTC
TRBD2,TRBJ2-5,TRBV25-1,NA,CASSDFGVAGVQGTQYF,TGTGCCAGCAGTGATTTTGGAGTAGCGGGGGTACAGGGGACCCAGTACTTC
TRBD2,TRBJ2-3,TRBV4-2,once,CASSPSGGSTDTQYF,TGTGCCAGCAGCCCTAGCGGGGGGAGCACAGATACGCAGTATTTT
TRBD1,TRBJ2-7,TRBV7-8,NA,CASSLERPQGAYEQYF,TGTGCCAGCAGCTTAGAGAGGCCCCAGGGGGCCTACGAGCAGTACTTC
TRBD2,TRBJ2-2,TRBV7-3,NA,CASSPGLAGGELFF,TGTGCCAGCAGTCCGGGACTAGCGGGCGGGGAGCTGTTTTTT
NA,TRBJ1-2,TRBV6-1,NA,CASSVGGNYGYTF,TGTGCCAGCAGCGTTGGAGGGAACTATGGCTACACCTTC
NA,TRBJ2-5,TRBV29-1,NA,CSVGVVAEETQYF,TGCAGCGTTGGAGTGGTAGCGGAAGAGACCCAGTACTTC
NA,TRBJ1-3,TRBV14,NA,CASSQDAVSLSGNTIYF,TGTGCCAGCAGCCAAGATGCAGTATCGTTATCTGGAAACACCATATATTTT
NA,TRBJ2-5,TRBV2,NA,CASNPLLLETQYF,TGTGCCAGCAATCCCCTACTTTTGGAGACCCAGTACTTC
TRBD1,TRBJ1-2,TRBV4-1,NA,CASSPGTGENYGYTF,TGCGCCAGCAGCCCAGGGACAGGGGAGAACTATGGCTACACCTTC
TRBD1,TRBJ2-3,TRBV19,NA,CASSIPKQGDTQYF,TGTGCCAGTAGTATCCCAAAACAGGGGGATACGCAGTATTTT
NA,TRBJ2-7,TRBV29-1,NA,CSVVWGGAYEQYF,TGCAGCGTGGTCTGGGGGGGGGCTTACGAGCAGTACTTC
TRBD1,TRBJ1-1,TRBV9,NA,CASSPWTGGVTEAFF,TGTGCCAGCAGCCCATGGACAGGGGGAGTCACTGAAGCTTTCTTT
TRBD2,TRBJ2-3,TRBV9,NA,CASSVLAGGSTDTQYF,TGTGCCAGCAGCGTCCTAGCGGGGGGGAGCACAGATACGCAGTATTTT
NA,TRBJ1-1,TRBV4-1,NA,CASSQEGLPGAFF,TGCGCCAGCAGCCAAGAAGGTCTCCCGGGGGCTTTCTTT
TRBD1,TRBJ2-2,TRBV5-4,NA,CASSSLQGPTGELFF,TGTGCCAGCAGCAGCCTACAGGGGCCTACCGGGGAGCTGTTTTTT
NA,TRBJ1-1,TRBV6-5,NA,CASSPLKLNTEAFF,TGTGCCAGCAGTCCTCTTAAACTAAACACTGAAGCTTTCTTT
TRBD1,TRBJ1-1,TRBV9,once,CASGLEGTGHEAFF,TGTGCCAGCGGGCTAGAGGGGACAGGTCATGAAGCTTTCTTT
NA,TRBJ2-5,TRBV5-4,NA,CASSLRDGETQYF,TGTGCCAGCAGCTTGCGGGATGGGGAGACCCAGTACTTC
TRBD1,TRBJ1-2,TRBV7-9,NA,CASSPGTDDYGYTF,TGTGCCAGCAGCCCCGGGACAGATGACTATGGCTACACCTTC
NA,TRBJ1-2,TRBV6-5,NA,CASSYSSGWQAHGYTF,TGTGCCAGCAGTTACTCATCGGGGTGGCAGGCGCATGGCTACACCTTC
NA,TRBJ2-1,TRBV7-9,NA,CASSLGQRYNEQFF,TGTGCCAGCAGCTTAGGTCAGAGGTACAATGAGCAGTTCTTC
TRBD2,TRBJ2-3,TRBV11-2,NA,CASSPDLAGGVDTQYF,TGTGCCAGCAGCCCTGACTTAGCGGGGGGGGTCGATACGCAGTATTTT
TRBD1,TRBJ2-5,TRBV5-1,NA,CASSPGGGETQYF,TGCGCCAGCAGCCCAGGGGGCGGAGAGACCCAGTACTTC
TRBD1,TRBJ1-3,TRBV14,NA,CASSLQGYPGNTIYF,TGTGCCAGCAGCCTACAGGGGTATCCTGGAAACACCATATATTTT
NA,TRBJ1-1,TRBV11-1,NA,CASTLRGRTEAFF,TGTGCCAGCACCCTAAGGGGGAGAACTGAAGCTTTCTTT
TRBD1,TRBJ1-5,TRBV18,NA,CASSPTGLGQPQHF,TGTGCCAGCTCACCGACAGGGCTTGGGCAGCCCCAGCATTTT
TRBD1,TRBJ2-1,TRBV4-1,once,CASSQTGGAENEQFF,TGCGCCAGCAGCCAAACAGGGGGCGCCGAGAATGAGCAGTTCTTC
NA,TRBJ1-2,TRBV6-6,NA,CASMTGYGYTF,TGTGCCAGCATGACAGGTTATGGCTACACCTTC
NA,TRBJ2-3,TRBV7-8,NA,CASSSPQPRQLSTDTQYF,TGTGCCAGCAGCTCACCCCAACCTAGACAGCTAAGCACAGATACGCAGTATTTT
NA,TRBJ2-1,TRBV9,few,CASSVDGAYVNEQFF,TGTGCCAGCAGCGTAGATGGGGCCTACGTCAATGAGCAGTTCTTC
TRBD1,TRBJ1-1,TRBV4-1,few,CASTPQGGLRIPEAFF,TGCGCCAGCACCCCCCAGGGGGGCCTGAGGATCCCTGAAGCTTTCTTT
NA,TRBJ1-1,TRBV6-4,NA,CASSVDLNTEAFF,TGTGCCAGCAGTGTAGACTTGAACACTGAAGCTTTCTTT
NA,TRBJ2-1,TRBV6-1,NA,CASSSGLHGADEQFF,TGTGCCAGCAGCTCGGGACTCCACGGTGCGGATGAGCAGTTCTTC
TRBD1,TRBJ2-7,TRBV6-5,NA,CASSSTGGKYEQYF,TGTGCCAGCAGTTCCACAGGGGGCAAATACGAGCAGTACTTC
TRBD1,TRBJ2-2,TRBV30,NA,CACGQGTGELFF,TGTGCCTGTGGACAGGGGACCGGGGAGCTGTTTTTT
TRBD1,TRBJ1-6,TRBV5-1,NA,CASSPGQDNSPLHF,TGCGCCAGCAGCCCAGGACAGGATAATTCACCCCTCCACTTT
NA,TRBJ2-7,TRBV7-6,few,CASSPHTGYDNEQYF,TGTGCCAGCAGCCCACATACGGGGTATGATAACGAGCAGTACTTC
NA,TRBJ2-7,TRBV7-9,NA,CASSLVEGEQYF,TGTGCCAGCAGCTTAGTTGAGGGCGAGCAGTACTTC
NA,TRBJ2-5,TRBV7-3,NA,CASSLTWGVQETQYF,TGTGCCAGCAGCTTAACGTGGGGCGTCCAAGAGACCCAGTACTTC
NA,TRBJ1-3,TRBV4-1,NA,CASSQELGGGNTIYF,TGCGCCAGCAGCCAAGAGCTGGGGGGGGGAAACACCATATATTTT
NA,TRBJ1-5,TRBV5-1,NA,CASSLSGGNQPQHF,TGCGCCAGCAGCTTAAGCGGTGGCAATCAGCCCCAGCATTTT
NA,TRBJ2-6,TRBV7-8,NA,CASSPIQGRGANVLTF,TGTGCCAGCAGCCCAATTCAGGGTAGGGGGGCCAACGTCCTGACTTTC
NA,TRBJ1-5,TRBV14,once,CASSATVRQPQHF,TGTGCCAGCAGCGCCACAGTTCGCCAGCCCCAGCATTTT
NA,TRBJ2-7,TRBV4-1,NA,CASSQEFIPGDEQYF,TGCGCCAGCAGCCAAGAGTTTATCCCAGGGGACGAGCAGTACTTC
NA,TRBJ2-7,TRBV11-2,few,CASSPIRGGRGSYEQYF,TGTGCCAGCAGCCCCATAAGGGGGGGGCGGGGGTCCTACGAGCAGTACTTC
NA,TRBJ1-1,TRBV6-6,NA,CASSLLNTEAFF,TGTGCCAGCAGCCTCTTGAACACTGAAGCTTTCTTT
TRBD1,TRBJ2-5,TRBV19,NA,CATRDRVEETQYF,TGTGCCACCAGGGACAGGGTGGAAGAGACCCAGTACTTC
TRBD1,TRBJ1-4,TRBV27,once,CASSLAGGEKLFF,TGTGCCAGCAGTTTGGCAGGGGGCGAAAAACTGTTTTTT
NA,TRBJ2-3,TRBV7-3,NA,CASSLNGQDTDTQYF,TGTGCCAGCAGCTTAAATGGGCAGGACACAGATACGCAGTATTTT
NA,TRBJ1-1,TRBV19,NA,CASSGGVGTTEAFF,TGTGCCAGTAGTGGGGGGGTGGGGACGACTGAAGCTTTCTTT
TRBD1,TRBJ2-3,TRBV19,NA,CASSITIETGLMDTQYF,TGTGCCAGTAGTATTACTATTGAGACAGGGCTTATGGATACGCAGTATTTT